This TCR beta chain was profiled in a study of a mutant IDH1 vaccine in newly diagnosed glioma (dated by TCRdb to the early 2020s). At the level of the whole study: Patients were given eight vaccinations, in weeks 1, 3, 5, 7, 11, 15, 19 and 23, which matched visits V03 through V10. Vaccination started 4-6 weeks after radiotherapy alone, or was given together with temozolomide cycles in the groups whose treatment included chemotherapy. Of the roughly 34 treated patients, roughly 60% were male and around 40% were female, and the mean age was approximately 40 years. Prior to enrollment, patients had been given standard therapy consisting of radiotherapy alone, temozolomide alone, or radiochemotherapy with temozolomide, with the combination given to most patients. Six visits were used for peripheral blood collection: V03 (baseline), V05, V07, V10, V12 and V13. Longitudinal TCRB deep sequencing was done for fewer than 30 treated patients, wherever samples were available for exploratory analyses.

Overall results and qualifications from the work: The authors noted that analyses of patient blood samples could not be reproduced because of sample limitations. Vaccine-induced immune responses across multiple MHC alleles were detected in 93.3% of patients. PBMC samples for TCRB deep sequencing were selected based on availability. Pseudoprogression appeared unrelated to alterations in the top peripheral T cell clonotypes detected by TCRB sequencing.

The protocol used for the library was the immunoSEQ multiplex PCR assay. Rearranged TCR beta chain sequences were amplified with the hsTCRB Kit following the manufacturer's protocol. Sequencing of TCRB libraries was carried out on an Illumina MiSeq. The authors' pipeline ran thus. The kit vendor's proprietary platform handled demultiplexing, trimming and gene mapping. TCRdb stores this immuneACCESS table with in-frame sequences only. Part of the clones is absent; in the studies checked, under half of the shortfall reflects unresolved V genes, and no reason is known for the rest. The V and J calls and the clone size are those of that table, but D and trimming were determined from the DNA. Recorded for this sample are roughly 54,000 clones; about 86% of them occurred a single time. The top ten clones comprise under 3.5% of the sample. As encoded in the germline V gene (reference sequence), CDR1 is SGHKS while CDR2 is YYEKEE. V loses 0 bases of germline sequence and J loses 3 bases, and the interval between the two ends is 7 bases. The CDR3, from cysteine to phenylalanine, totals 14 residues. Solely the CDR3 DNA is kept, with 42 bases framed from the first base.

This specimen's time point label, per the study, means: week 5, during vaccination. Each vaccine dose was 300 ug of a 20-mer mutant IDH1 peptide in Montanide, given subcutaneously with topical imiquimod. All donors had newly diagnosed IDH1-mutant astrocytomas of WHO grade 3 or 4 that showed loss of nuclear ATRX. The samples were drawn from NOA16, a multicentre, single-arm, open-label phase I trial in Germany that tested a mutant IDH1 peptide vaccine in humans for the first time. Genomic DNA for TCRB sequencing was isolated from EDTA blood with the DNeasy Blood and Tissue Kit. This clone was seen once. Its antigen is still unknown. No clone much larger than this one lies a single base away; base qualities are absent.

Sample: PBMCs, taken from a glioma patient whose treatment included an IDH1 peptide vaccine. The chain is made from TRBV5-5 and TRBJ1-5, with the D gene call left open. This clonotype originated in a man between 25 and 39 years old with glioma. The CDR3 protein sequence reads: CASSLGRVNQPQHF. The DNA is TGTGCCAGCAGCTTGGGGCGGGTCAATCAGCCCCAGCATTTT. With the rest looked up from the reference TRBV5-5 and TRBJ1-5 genes rather than sequenced, the full variable domain is DAGVTQSPTHLIKTRGQQVTLRCSPISGHKSVSWYQQVLGQGPQFIFQYYEKEERGRGNFPDRFSARQFPNYSSELNVNALLLGDSALYLCASSLGRVNQPQHFGDGTRLSIL.